This T cell receptor (beta chain) was documented in a study of patients and donors after allogeneic stem cell transplantation. This clonotype occurred a few times. Germline CDR1 reads SEHNR; CDR2 reads FQNEAQ (reference sequence). The CDR3 length is 14 residues. Trimming shortened V by 2 bases and J by 4 bases, and 11 bases separated the two germline ends. TCRdb re-derived calls from the RT-PCR reads in MiXCR, one entry per CDR3 protein. The data show 390,000 or so distinct CDR3 sequences, with roughly 17% seen just once and 6% to 8% held by the top ten. This clonotype was obtained from a human donor who was either an allogeneic HSCT recipient or a stem cell or donor lymphocyte infusion donor (not recorded which). It is not recorded whose cells these are; they may come from a transplant donor. V is TRBV7-9 and J is TRBJ1-1; D remains unclear. Sequenced sample: blood, either unsorted or a sorted T cell fraction (not recorded which). The CDR3 is CASSLSRVSTEAFF. DNA for the CDR3: TGTGCCAGCAGCTTATCAAGAGTTTCCACTGAAGCTTTCTTT. The variable domain in full, with the rest retrieved from reference TRBV7-9 and TRBJ1-1, is DTGVSQNPRHKITKRGQNVTFRCDPISEHNRLYWYRQTLGQGPEFLTYFQNEAQLEKSRLLSDRFSAERPKGSFSTLEIQRTEQGDSAMYLCASSLSRVSTEAFFGQGTRLTVV.